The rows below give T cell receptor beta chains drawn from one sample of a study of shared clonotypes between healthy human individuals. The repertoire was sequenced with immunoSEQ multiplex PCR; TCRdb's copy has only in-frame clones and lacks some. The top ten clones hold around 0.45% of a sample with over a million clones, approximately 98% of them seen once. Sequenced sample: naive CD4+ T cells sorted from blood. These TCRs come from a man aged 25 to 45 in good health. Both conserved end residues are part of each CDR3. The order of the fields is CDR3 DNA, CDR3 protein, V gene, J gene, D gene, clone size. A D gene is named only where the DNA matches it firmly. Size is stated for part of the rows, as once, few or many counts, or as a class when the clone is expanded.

cdr3_nt: TGCGCCAGCAGTGATTCGGCCATTGGCGAAGCTTTCTTT
cdr3_aa: CASSDSAIGEAFF
v_call: TRBV10-2
j_call: TRBJ1-1
d_call: -
clone_size: -

cdr3_nt: TGTGCCAGCAGTTACTCAAGCATTCTAGGGCCCGGGGAGCTGTTTTTT
cdr3_aa: CASSYSSILGPGELFF
v_call: TRBV6-5
j_call: TRBJ2-2
d_call: -
clone_size: -

cdr3_nt: TGTGCCAGCAGTCCCCACAGGGGAATACCCTACGAGCAGTACTTC
cdr3_aa: CASSPHRGIPYEQYF
v_call: TRBV27
j_call: TRBJ2-7
d_call: TRBD1
clone_size: once

cdr3_nt: TGTGCCAGCAGTCAGAACAGGGGGTACTACGAGCAGTACTTC
cdr3_aa: CASSQNRGYYEQYF
v_call: TRBV6-5
j_call: TRBJ2-7
d_call: TRBD1
clone_size: -

cdr3_nt: TGTGCCACCAGCAGACTAGCGGATGGGGATACGCAGTATTTT
cdr3_aa: CATSRLADGDTQYF
v_call: TRBV15
j_call: TRBJ2-3
d_call: TRBD2
clone_size: -

cdr3_nt: TGTGCCAGCAGCTACCTAGCGGGACAAGAGACCCAGTACTTC
cdr3_aa: CASSYLAGQETQYF
v_call: TRBV5-6
j_call: TRBJ2-5
d_call: TRBD2
clone_size: -

cdr3_nt: TGTGCCAGCAGTTACAACGAGGTCAGGGTTGGCTACACCTTC
cdr3_aa: CASSYNEVRVGYTF
v_call: TRBV6-5
j_call: TRBJ1-2
d_call: -
clone_size: -

cdr3_nt: TGCGCCAGCAGCGACTTAGGGGTCGCGCTGTACTTC
cdr3_aa: CASSDLGVALYF
v_call: TRBV5-1
j_call: TRBJ2-7
d_call: -
clone_size: -

cdr3_nt: TGCAGCGGATTATCGACAGTCAATGAGCAGTTCTTC
cdr3_aa: CSGLSTVNEQFF
v_call: TRBV29-1
j_call: TRBJ2-1
d_call: -
clone_size: -

cdr3_nt: TGTGCCAGCTCGTGGGGAACGGAGACCCAGTACTTC
cdr3_aa: CASSWGTETQYF
v_call: TRBV2
j_call: TRBJ2-5
d_call: -
clone_size: -

cdr3_nt: TGTGCCAGCAGCCGGGCAATGGTAAGCGGGAGGGCCTTCTACAATGAGCAGTTCTTC
cdr3_aa: CASSRAMVSGRAFYNEQFF
v_call: TRBV2
j_call: TRBJ2-1
d_call: TRBD2
clone_size: -

cdr3_nt: TGTGCCAGCAGCTTGTGGGGGGCCTACACAGATACGCAGTATTTT
cdr3_aa: CASSLWGAYTDTQYF
v_call: TRBV5-6
j_call: TRBJ2-3
d_call: -
clone_size: -

cdr3_nt: TGCAGCGTCGTAAGGGACAGTAACACCGGGGAGCTGTTTTTT
cdr3_aa: CSVVRDSNTGELFF
v_call: TRBV29-1
j_call: TRBJ2-2
d_call: TRBD1
clone_size: -

cdr3_nt: TGTGCCAGCAGCCAATCGGGCTCTGGGGCCAACGTCCTGACTTTC
cdr3_aa: CASSQSGSGANVLTF
v_call: TRBV11-3
j_call: TRBJ2-6
d_call: -
clone_size: -

cdr3_nt: TGTGCCAGCAGTCGAACACAGGGGGCAGCATCTGAAGCTTTCTTT
cdr3_aa: CASSRTQGAASEAFF
v_call: TRBV6-6
j_call: TRBJ1-1
d_call: TRBD1
clone_size: -

cdr3_nt: TGTGCCAGCAGTGAAGGGGGCGGCAGGGGCTACGAGCAGTACTTC
cdr3_aa: CASSEGGGRGYEQYF
v_call: TRBV6-1
j_call: TRBJ2-7
d_call: -
clone_size: -

cdr3_nt: TGCGCCATCCCGGGACAAGGGGGCGCCAGGGGGGAGCTGTTTTTT
cdr3_aa: CAIPGQGGARGELFF
v_call: TRBV5-1
j_call: TRBJ2-2
d_call: TRBD1
clone_size: -

cdr3_nt: TGCGCCAGCAGTGGAATAGTTGATGCCTACGAGCAGTACTTC
cdr3_aa: CASSGIVDAYEQYF
v_call: TRBV10-1
j_call: TRBJ2-7
d_call: -
clone_size: -

cdr3_nt: TGTGCCAGCAGTTGGACAGCTGAAGCTTTCTTT
cdr3_aa: CASSWTAEAFF
v_call: TRBV6-1
j_call: TRBJ1-1
d_call: -
clone_size: -

cdr3_nt: TGCGCCAGCAGCTTGGTTTTGGCGGGAACCTACAATGAGCAGTTCTTC
cdr3_aa: CASSLVLAGTYNEQFF
v_call: TRBV5-1
j_call: TRBJ2-1
d_call: -
clone_size: once

cdr3_nt: TGTGCCAGCACTCCGGACACCCTCACAGATACGCAGTATTTT
cdr3_aa: CASTPDTLTDTQYF
v_call: TRBV7-3
j_call: TRBJ2-3
d_call: -
clone_size: -

cdr3_nt: TGTGCCAGCAGTCAGGGACTAGCGGGAAGAAGGGAGCTGTTTTTT
cdr3_aa: CASSQGLAGRRELFF
v_call: TRBV28
j_call: TRBJ2-2
d_call: TRBD2
clone_size: -

cdr3_nt: TGTGCCAGCAGCTTAGTTTCTAGCAATGAGCAGTTCTTC
cdr3_aa: CASSLVSSNEQFF
v_call: TRBV7-9
j_call: TRBJ2-1
d_call: -
clone_size: -

cdr3_nt: TGCGCCAGCAGCACTGGGACAGGGGGTCCGACGGAACTGTTTTTT
cdr3_aa: CASSTGTGGPTELFF
v_call: TRBV5-1
j_call: TRBJ1-4
d_call: TRBD1
clone_size: -

cdr3_nt: TGCGCCAGCAGCGTAGACAGGGCCACCACTGAAGCTTTCTTT
cdr3_aa: CASSVDRATTEAFF
v_call: TRBV5-1
j_call: TRBJ1-1
d_call: TRBD1
clone_size: -

cdr3_nt: TGTGCCATCAGTGCTACTCGGGACAGGGAGGAAAAACTGTTTTTT
cdr3_aa: CAISATRDREEKLFF
v_call: TRBV10-3
j_call: TRBJ1-4
d_call: TRBD1
clone_size: -

cdr3_nt: TGTGCCGCCTGGGACCCCAGGGATGGGCGAGGTGAGCAGTTCTTC
cdr3_aa: CAAWDPRDGRGEQFF
v_call: TRBV10-3
j_call: TRBJ2-1
d_call: -
clone_size: -

cdr3_nt: TGTGCCAGCAGCTTGCGGGTAGACACCGGGGAGCTGTTTTTT
cdr3_aa: CASSLRVDTGELFF
v_call: TRBV5-5
j_call: TRBJ2-2
d_call: -
clone_size: -

cdr3_nt: TGTGCCAGCAGTACCCCCGGGAGGGGATGGCCCCAGCATTTT
cdr3_aa: CASSTPGRGWPQHF
v_call: TRBV28
j_call: TRBJ1-5
d_call: -
clone_size: -

cdr3_nt: TGTGCCAGCAGGCCCCCGGGACTCAGCACAGATACGCAGTATTTT
cdr3_aa: CASRPPGLSTDTQYF
v_call: TRBV7-2
j_call: TRBJ2-3
d_call: -
clone_size: -

cdr3_nt: TGTGCCAGTAGTATTTATACTTCCCCTGGCTACACCTTC
cdr3_aa: CASSIYTSPGYTF
v_call: TRBV19
j_call: TRBJ1-2
d_call: -
clone_size: -

cdr3_nt: TGTGCCAGCAGTCAACCCAGCCGGCCAGGGCGTAAGGAAAAACTGTTTTTT
cdr3_aa: CASSQPSRPGRKEKLFF
v_call: TRBV28
j_call: TRBJ1-4
d_call: -
clone_size: -

cdr3_nt: TGCGCCAGCAGCTCGGGACTAGCGGGCTATTCGCGGGGGGAGCTGTTTTTT
cdr3_aa: CASSSGLAGYSRGELFF
v_call: TRBV5-1
j_call: TRBJ2-2
d_call: TRBD2
clone_size: -

cdr3_nt: TGCGCCAGCAGTTCAGACAGGACGAACTATGGCTACACCTTC
cdr3_aa: CASSSDRTNYGYTF
v_call: TRBV5-1
j_call: TRBJ1-2
d_call: -
clone_size: -

cdr3_nt: TGCAGCGTTGATAGGGGCAGGGGCGGTCCTAGCACAGATACGCAGTATTTT
cdr3_aa: CSVDRGRGGPSTDTQYF
v_call: TRBV29-1
j_call: TRBJ2-3
d_call: -
clone_size: -

cdr3_nt: TGTGCCAGCAGCTTGTTCAGGGGACAGGGCGTTTTAACTAATGAAAAACTGTTTTTT
cdr3_aa: CASSLFRGQGVLTNEKLFF
v_call: TRBV7-9
j_call: TRBJ1-4
d_call: TRBD1
clone_size: -

cdr3_nt: TGTGCCAGCAGTTACTTCTCGGGGGGCAACTCCTACGAGCAGTACTTC
cdr3_aa: CASSYFSGGNSYEQYF
v_call: TRBV6-5
j_call: TRBJ2-7
d_call: -
clone_size: -

cdr3_nt: TGTGCCAGCAGCCAAGATCCTTTGCGGGAAGAGACCCAGTACTTC
cdr3_aa: CASSQDPLREETQYF
v_call: TRBV14
j_call: TRBJ2-5
d_call: -
clone_size: -

cdr3_nt: TGTGCCATCAGCGGGACATTGAGCAAAAACATTCAGTACTTC
cdr3_aa: CAISGTLSKNIQYF
v_call: TRBV10-3
j_call: TRBJ2-4
d_call: -
clone_size: -

cdr3_nt: TGTGCCAGCAGTTTTCCGGGGGGGAGTCAGCCCCAGCATTTT
cdr3_aa: CASSFPGGSQPQHF
v_call: TRBV28
j_call: TRBJ1-5
d_call: -
clone_size: once

cdr3_nt: TGTGCCAGCGGACGGACAGGGCGCACCGGGGAGCTGTTTTTT
cdr3_aa: CASGRTGRTGELFF
v_call: TRBV2
j_call: TRBJ2-2
d_call: TRBD1
clone_size: -

cdr3_nt: TGCGCCAGCAGCGCACTAGCGGCCCCACGGCGGACGCAGTATTTT
cdr3_aa: CASSALAAPRRTQYF
v_call: TRBV5-1
j_call: TRBJ2-3
d_call: TRBD2
clone_size: -